This TCR beta chain stems from a study of PD-1 blockade in classical Hodgkin lymphoma. Study-level background: Nivolumab was administered to patients intravenously at 3 mg/kg every 2 weeks.

TCRdb's table, derived via immunoSEQ multiplex PCR, lists solely in-frame clones and lacks some. In the table there are about 97,000 clones, approximately 80% of which are singletons. Points from the study as a whole: Lower baseline TCR diversity was reported for newly diagnosed patients than for healthy donors.

The ends lost 6 bases at V and 2 bases at J; junction bases unmatched: 6. Germline assignment: CDR1 LNHDA and CDR2 SQIVND (reference sequence). The CDR3 has 16 residues. Each patient's relapse followed autologous stem cell transplantation, and brentuximab vedotin exposure varied. Patients reached a best response of complete response, partial response or progressive disease. This clone has only one observation. Its antigen is as yet unknown. This specimen was peripheral blood mononuclear cells (PBMCs), taken at baseline. The TCR sequence derives from a human donor with classical Hodgkin lymphoma. V usage is TRBV19 and J usage is TRBJ2-3; 12 bases agree with TRBD2. The CDR3 nucleotides read TGTGCCAGTAGCGCCCTAGCGGGAGGGTACACAGATACGCAGTATTTT. This translates into CASSALAGGYTDTQYF.